This entry features one T cell receptor beta chain sequence. The data belong to a study of T cell responses to AZD1222 COVID-19 vaccine. Germline loops: CDR1 LGHDT, CDR2 YNNKEL (reference sequence). This CDR3 has 15 residues. Germline trimming cut 4 bases from V and 8 bases from J; bases unmatched to any gene: 8. Generated by immunoSEQ multiplex PCR, the TCRdb table keeps only in-frame clones and is missing some. The sample has 90,000 to 130,000 clones, roughly 92% seen once. The rearrangement joins TRBV3-1 (or the pseudogene TRBV3-2) to TRBJ1-2; 12 nucleotides agree with TRBD1. The TCR sequence derives from an adult in good health. Sequencing was performed on peripheral blood, taken on day 0 of AZD1222 vaccination. In DNA, the CDR3 is TGTGCCAGCAGCCTCACCGGGACAGGGGGCGGAGGCTACACCTTC. Its translation is CASSLTGTGGGGYTF.